The 4 T cell receptor beta chains given below trace back to one sample, sequenced in a study of CD8+ T cells in alopecia areata. Extracted RNA was reverse transcribed, and the resulting cDNA served as sequencing template. TCRdb's table, derived via immunoSEQ multiplex PCR, lists solely in-frame clones and lacks some. The sample lists 140,000 to 150,000 clones, approximately 51% occurring once. Source: CD4+ T cells sorted from blood, taken at week 0. The receptors here all came from a human donor with alopecia areata.

V gene TRBV25-1 combines with J gene TRBJ2-1, with 9 bases that match TRBD2. The V segment lost 1 base and the J segment 5 bases; nucleotides outside the gene matches: 6. This CDR3 has 16 residues. Germline assignment: CDR1 MGHDK and CDR2 SYGVNS. CDR3 region: CASSEWGGRANNEQFF. The CDR3 bases are TGTGCCAGCAGTGAATGGGGCGGGAGGGCTAACAATGAGCAGTTCTTC.

This clone has a handful of counts. The V call is TRBV5-6, the J call TRBJ2-1; D is possibly TRBD1 (5 bases). The CDR3 is 12 residues long. V dropped 3 bases and J dropped 5 bases, with 6 bases sitting between them. Germline lookup yields CDR1 SGHDT and CDR2 YYEEEE. CDR3 coding DNA: TGTGCCAGCAGCTCACAGGACAATGAGCAGTTCTTC. Amino acids: CASSSQDNEQFF. Together with reference TRBV5-6 and TRBJ2-1, the CDR3 gives the full variable domain: DAGVTQSPTHLIKTRGQQVTLRCSPKSGHDTVSWYQQALGQGPQFIFQYYEEEERQRGNFPDRFSGHQFPNYSSELNVNALLLGDSALYLCASSSQDNEQFFGPGTRLTVL.

This clone has just a few counts. One end of the junction varies from germline; a read error may be responsible. The rearrangement uses TRBV6-1 and TRBJ2-7; D not certain. This CDR3 region has 12 residues. Per germline, CDR1 MNHNS and CDR2 SASEGT. The CDR3 reads CASSEGSPALEF. The CDR3 coding sequence is TGTGCCAGCAGTGAAGGGTCCCCCGCGCTGGAATTC.

This clone was observed a few times. The chain carries TRBV6-6 and TRBJ1-4; D call uncertain. Germline V gives CDR1 MNHNY, CDR2 SVGAGI (reference sequence). Trimming cost V 1 base and J 4 bases, with 7 bases left between them. CDR3 length: 14 residues. For the CDR3, the DNA is TGTGCCAGCAGTTACTTGAACTATAATGAAAAACTGTTTTTT. Translating gives CASSYLNYNEKLFF.